These 20 T cell receptor beta chains originate from one sample sequenced in a study of CD8 T cells in ankylosing spondylitis. From the 5' RACE reads, TCRdb called clonotypes with MiXCR, one entry per CDR3 protein. The top ten clones hold 6% to 7.5% of a sample with 250,000 or so distinct CDR3 sequences, roughly 10% of them seen once. The source material was blood, either unsorted or a sorted T cell fraction (not recorded which). These receptors all stem from a male donor with ankylosing spondylitis or in good health (not recorded which).

This clonotype has a count of ten or more. This chain joins TRBV5-1 and TRBJ2-2, with D unclear. The CDR3 totals 15 residues. CDR1 is SGHRS and CDR2 is YFSETQ in the germline V gene. V was cut by 0 bases and J by 4 bases, with 10 bases left in between. This CDR3 is CASSLGGAGTGELFF. CDR3 bases: TGCGCCAGCAGCTTGGGTGGCGCCGGCACCGGGGAGCTGTTTTTT.

This clonotype was counted ten times or more. The chain employs TRBV20-1 and TRBJ2-1, with no clear D. This CDR3 contains 12 residues. V lost 0 bases to trimming and J lost 14 bases, with 14 bases between them. CDR1 and CDR2 (germline): DFQATT, SNEGSKA (reference sequence). The CDR3 nucleotides are TGCAGTGCTAGAGACCAGGTCGTTGGTGAGTTCTTC. It codes for CSARDQVVGEFF.

This clonotype appeared a few times. V and J are TRBV5-1 and TRBJ2-5; TRBD2 agrees at 7 bases. The CDR3 has 14 residues. Unmatched junction bases numbered 5, after V lost 1 base and J lost 5 bases. CDR1 is SGHRS and CDR2 is YFSETQ in the germline V gene. CDR3 sequence: CASSLTGSGETQYF. The DNA of the CDR3 is TGCGCCAGCAGCTTGACGGGTAGCGGGGAGACCCAGTACTTC. Together with reference TRBV5-1 and TRBJ2-5, the CDR3 gives the full variable domain: KAGVTQTPRYLIKTRGQQVTLSCSPISGHRSVSWYQQTPGQGLQFLFEYFSETQRNKGNFPGRFSGRQFSNSRSEMNVSTLELGDSALYLCASSLTGSGETQYFGPGTRLLVL.

This clonotype was seen many times. This chain links TRBV5-5 with TRBJ2-1; tentatively, D is TRBD1 (5 bases). Trimming removed 5 bases from V and 1 base from J, with 16 bases in between. CDR1 is SGHKS, CDR2 YYEKEE, per germline (reference sequence). The CDR3 extends over 16 amino acids. CDR3 region: CASRLQEILSYNEQFF. DNA of the CDR3: TGTGCCAGCAGGCTACAGGAAATCCTTTCCTACAATGAGCAGTTCTTC.

This clonotype was observed a handful of times. V is TRBV7-8 and J is TRBJ2-3; TRBD2 aligns across 7 bases. Germline CDR1 reads SGHVS; CDR2 reads FQNEAQ. J gave up 10 bases and V 5 bases, and 6 bases lay outside the gene matches. CDR3 length: 12 residues. CDR3 bases: TGTGCCAGCAGCCCAGGACTAGTCGCGCAGTATTTT. Translation: CASSPGLVAQYF.

This clonotype was seen more than once but under ten times. This sequence joins TRBV7-9 and TRBJ2-3, with 11 nucleotides matching TRBD2. CDR1 and CDR2 from the germline V gene are SEHNR and FQNEAQ (reference sequence). The CDR3 covers 16 residues. Trimming removed 4 bases from V and 2 bases from J; junction bases left unmatched: 5. The CDR3 region has the DNA TGTGCCAGCAGCTGGCCTAGCGGGAGGCTCACAGATACGCAGTATTTT. Amino acid sequence: CASSWPSGRLTDTQYF. Using reference TRBV7-9 and TRBJ2-3 for the parts outside the CDR3, the full variable domain is DTGVSQNPRHKITKRGQNVTFRCDPISEHNRLYWYRQTLGQGPEFLTYFQNEAQLEKSRLLSDRFSAERPKGSFSTLEIQRTEQGDSAMYLCASSWPSGRLTDTQYFGPGTRLTVL.

This clonotype showed up many times. The chain carries TRBV9 and TRBJ1-4; the match to TRBD1 covers 7 bases. The CDR3 contains 16 residues. Germline trimming cut 0 bases from V and 2 bases from J; bases unmatched to any gene: 4. CDR1 is SGDLS and CDR2 is YYNGEE in the germline V gene. CDR3 sequence reads: CASSVAGGLTNEKLFF. As DNA, the CDR3 is TGTGCCAGCAGCGTAGCAGGGGGGTTGACTAATGAAAAACTGTTTTTT.

This clonotype was counted many times. V gene TRBV9 combines with J gene TRBJ2-7; D is perhaps TRBD1 (6 bases). From germline, CDR1 is SGDLS and CDR2 YYNGEE. V gave up 0 bases and J gave up 0 bases, with 7 bases separating them. This CDR3 spans 14 amino acids. The CDR3 region is CASSVGQASYEQYF. CDR3 nucleotide sequence: TGTGCCAGCAGCGTAGGACAGGCCTCCTACGAGCAGTACTTC.

With respect to this clonotype: Germline is not matched at one junction end, which may reflect a read error. The chain has TRBV5-1 and TRBJ2-7; D may be TRBD2 (5 bases). Germline lookup yields CDR1 SGHRS and CDR2 YFSETQ. CDR3 length equals 14 residues. The CDR3 loop reads CASSPFPGTYEQYF. For the CDR3, the DNA is TGTGCCAGCAGCCCGTTCCCGGGGACCTACGAGCAGTACTTC.

The chain links TRBV7-2 to TRBJ1-5, with D hard to call. The CDR3 spans 16 residues. V lost 2 bases and J 7 bases, leaving 18 bases between the germline ends. CDR1 is SGHTA and CDR2 is FQGNSA in the germline V gene. In DNA form, the CDR3 reads TGTGCCAGCAGCTTAAGCTCTGCGGGTTCCTTCCAGCCCCAGCATTTT. Its protein product is CASSLSSAGSFQPQHF.

The chain couples TRBV10-3 to TRBJ2-1, with TRBD2 matching 9 bases. Looked up from germline, CDR1 is ENHRY and CDR2 is SYGVKD. The CDR3 totals 17 residues. J lost 7 bases, V lost 8 bases, and 18 bases had no gene match. The CDR3: CAISSAAGGAFWNEQFF. In DNA form, the CDR3 reads TGTGCCATCTCCAGTGCGGCGGGGGGGGCCTTTTGGAATGAGCAGTTCTTC.

CDR3 in amino acids: CSVQGASSNQPQHF. The CDR3, as DNA: TGCAGTGTTCAGGGGGCGAGTAGCAATCAGCCCCAGCATTTT. The V gene is TRBV20-1, the J gene TRBJ1-5, with 8 bases matching TRBD1. V dropped 7 bases and J dropped 0; count of bases not matched to a gene: 5. The V gene's germline CDR1 is DFQATT and CDR2 SNEGSKA (reference sequence). The CDR3 sequence is 14 residues long.

This clonotype was detected ten times or more. The J gene is TRBJ1-4, the V gene TRBV2; 9 bases line up with TRBD1. The trim removed 7 bases at V and 8 bases at J, leaving 11 bases unmatched. In germline, CDR1 is SNHLY, CDR2 FYNNEI. CDR3 length: 15 amino acids. CDR3 loop: CASKITRTGEEKLFF. DNA of the CDR3: TGTGCCAGCAAGATAACCCGGACAGGGGAAGAAAAACTGTTTTTT.

This clonotype was counted many times. This chain links TRBV12-3 or TRBV12-4 with TRBJ2-7; the D gene could be TRBD1 or TRBD2 (6 bases each). Trimming pared 4 bases from V and 3 bases from J, leaving 13 bases between. CDR3 size: 14 residues. CDR3 nucleotides: TGTGCCAGCAGTTGGGGGCCGGGGGTCTACGAGCAGTACTTC. Protein product: CASSWGPGVYEQYF.

This clonotype was observed at least ten times. The genes are TRBV20-1 and TRBJ1-5; D unresolved. CDR1 is DFQATT, CDR2 SNEGSKA, per germline (reference sequence). V shed 6 bases and J shed 4 bases, with 13 bases lying between them. The CDR3 loop spans 13 amino acids. The CDR3 DNA reads TGCAGTGCCCCACGGGCAGCAAATCAGCCCCAGCATTTT. It encodes CSAPRAANQPQHF.

This clonotype was observed a handful of times. The chain is built from TRBV6-2 or TRBV6-3 and TRBJ2-1; D assignment may be TRBD1 or TRBD2 (5 bases each). Germline CDR1 MNHEY, CDR2 SVGEGT. The ends were cut back, 0 bases at V and 4 bases at J, with 10 bases in the middle. CDR3 length equals 15 residues. This CDR3 is CASSYSWDPYNEQFF. In DNA, the CDR3 is TGTGCCAGCAGTTACTCGTGGGACCCATACAATGAGCAGTTCTTC.

This clonotype was recorded at least ten times. The chain couples TRBV18 to TRBJ1-1, with D perhaps TRBD1 (6 bases). CDR1 KGHSH and CDR2 LQKENI come from the germline V gene. CDR3 length: 15 amino acids. Trimming took off 3 bases at V and 8 bases at J, with 19 bases between the two ends. CDR3 region: CASSPGGGPLKEAFF. CDR3 DNA sequence: TGTGCCAGCTCACCGGGGGGCGGCCCCCTAAAAGAAGCTTTCTTT.

In its sample, this clonotype was seen a few times. This sequence joins TRBV27 and TRBJ2-2; D gene ambiguous. There are 13 residues in the CDR3. The V and J ends lost 5 bases and 4 bases respectively, with 8 bases between them. In germline, CDR1 is MNHEY, CDR2 SMNVEV (reference sequence). The CDR3 spells CASSVASTGELFF. The CDR3 DNA reads TGTGCCAGCAGTGTCGCATCCACCGGGGAGCTGTTTTTT.

The rearrangement joins TRBV5-1 to TRBJ2-7; 10 nucleotides match TRBD2. Germline V gives CDR1 SGHRS, CDR2 YFSETQ. Trimming at V came to 4 bases and at J to 2 bases, leaving 6 bases not matched to a gene. This CDR3 region has 15 residues. CDR3 bases: TGCGCCAGCAGCCCCTCTAGCGGGGGAGCCTACGAGCAGTACTTC. The encoded protein is CASSPSSGGAYEQYF.

In its sample, this clonotype was seen many times. V usage is TRBV7-6 and J usage is TRBJ2-7, with 7 bases matching TRBD1. V shed 3 bases and J 3 bases; nucleotides not matched to a gene: 2. The CDR3 extends over 13 amino acids. Germline lookup yields CDR1 SGHVS and CDR2 FNYEAQ. The DNA for the CDR3 is TGTGCCAGCAGCTTCCGGGACAGCTACGAGCAGTACTTC. It codes for CASSFRDSYEQYF.